The sequence of this T cell receptor (beta chain) was determined in a study of T cells in Graves' hyperthyroidism and ophthalmopathy. On the study more broadly: Blood from the periphery was taken at initial diagnosis, before any treatment.

General study results and limits: Ophthalmopathy stood apart from stable hyperthyroidism in a 13 V-J model.

This CDR3 has 13 residues. CDR1 is MDHEN, CDR2 SYDVKM, per germline. The V end lost 4 bases, the J end lost 7 bases, and 11 bases lay between the germline ends. Inclusion characteristics of ophthalmopathy patients comprised a Clinical Activity Score of at least 3, a NOSPECS grade of at least 4, and duration under 3 months. Amplified TCR beta CDR3 regions came from RNA transcripts. The HTBI primer set was used in a first-round RT-PCR of the TCR CDR3. A single record per CDR3 protein comes from TCRdb applying MiXCR to the multiplex PCR reads. The sample has over 250,000 distinct CDR3 sequences; over 15% are singletons. This clonotype has at least ten counts. What it binds is unknown.

The sequence derives from a woman in her fifties or sixties with Graves' ophthalmopathy. This chain uses TRBV28 with TRBJ1-5; tentatively, D is TRBD1 (5 bases). The specimen was blood. In nucleotides, the CDR3 is TGTGCCAGCAGTTGGGGCAGGATGCAGCCCCAGCATTTT. It specifies CASSWGRMQPQHF.